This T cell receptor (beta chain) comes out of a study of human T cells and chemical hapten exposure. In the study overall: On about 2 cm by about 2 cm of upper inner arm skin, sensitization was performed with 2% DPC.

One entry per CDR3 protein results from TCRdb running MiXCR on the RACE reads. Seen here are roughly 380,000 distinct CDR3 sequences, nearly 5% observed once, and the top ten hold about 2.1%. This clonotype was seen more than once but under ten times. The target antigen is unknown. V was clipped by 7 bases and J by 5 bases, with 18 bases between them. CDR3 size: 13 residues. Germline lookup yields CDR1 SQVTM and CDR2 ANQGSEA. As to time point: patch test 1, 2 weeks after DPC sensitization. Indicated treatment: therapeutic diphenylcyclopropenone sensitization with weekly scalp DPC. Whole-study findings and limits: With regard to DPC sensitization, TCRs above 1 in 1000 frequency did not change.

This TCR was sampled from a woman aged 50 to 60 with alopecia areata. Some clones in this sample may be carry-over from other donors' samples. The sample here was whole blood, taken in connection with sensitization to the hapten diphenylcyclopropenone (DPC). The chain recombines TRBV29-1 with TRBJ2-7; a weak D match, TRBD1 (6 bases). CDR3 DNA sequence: TGCAGCGCTCGCTCGGGACAAGTAAACGAGCAGTACTTC. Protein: CSARSGQVNEQYF.